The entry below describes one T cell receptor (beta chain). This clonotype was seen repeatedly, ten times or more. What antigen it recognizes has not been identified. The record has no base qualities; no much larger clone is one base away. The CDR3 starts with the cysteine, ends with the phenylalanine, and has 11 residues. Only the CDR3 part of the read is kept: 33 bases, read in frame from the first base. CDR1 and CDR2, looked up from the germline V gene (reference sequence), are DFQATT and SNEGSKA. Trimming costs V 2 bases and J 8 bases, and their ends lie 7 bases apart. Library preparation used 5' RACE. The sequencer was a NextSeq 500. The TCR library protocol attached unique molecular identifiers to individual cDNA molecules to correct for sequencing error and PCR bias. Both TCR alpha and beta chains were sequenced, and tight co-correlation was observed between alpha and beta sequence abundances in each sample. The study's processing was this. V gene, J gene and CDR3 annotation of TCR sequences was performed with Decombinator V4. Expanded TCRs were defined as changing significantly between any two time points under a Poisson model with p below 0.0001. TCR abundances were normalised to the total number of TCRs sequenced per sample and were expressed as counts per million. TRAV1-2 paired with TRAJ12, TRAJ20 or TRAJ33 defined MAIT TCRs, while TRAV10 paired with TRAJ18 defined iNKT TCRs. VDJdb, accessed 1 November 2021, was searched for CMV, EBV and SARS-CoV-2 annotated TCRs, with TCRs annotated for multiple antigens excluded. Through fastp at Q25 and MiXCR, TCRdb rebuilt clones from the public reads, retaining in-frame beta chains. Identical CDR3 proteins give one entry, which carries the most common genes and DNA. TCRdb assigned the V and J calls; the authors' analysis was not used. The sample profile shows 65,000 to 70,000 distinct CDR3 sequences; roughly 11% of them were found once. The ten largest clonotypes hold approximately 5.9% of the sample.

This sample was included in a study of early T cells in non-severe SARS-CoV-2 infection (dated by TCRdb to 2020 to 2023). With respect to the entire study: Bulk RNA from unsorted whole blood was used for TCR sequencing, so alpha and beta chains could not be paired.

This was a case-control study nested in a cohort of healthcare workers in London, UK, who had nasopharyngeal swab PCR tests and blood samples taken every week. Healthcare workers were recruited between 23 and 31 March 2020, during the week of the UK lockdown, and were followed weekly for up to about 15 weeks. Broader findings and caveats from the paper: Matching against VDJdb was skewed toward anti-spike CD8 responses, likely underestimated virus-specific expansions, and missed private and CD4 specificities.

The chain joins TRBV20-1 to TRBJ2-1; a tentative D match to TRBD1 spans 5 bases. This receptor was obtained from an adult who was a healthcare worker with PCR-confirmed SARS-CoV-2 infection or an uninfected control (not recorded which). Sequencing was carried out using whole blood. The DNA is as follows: TGCAGTGCTAGATCAGGGCATGAGCAGTTCTTC. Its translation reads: CSARSGHEQFF.